The clone carrying this T cell receptor beta chain was seen a few times. The target antigen is unknown. Between the trimmed V and J ends, which lost 5 bases and 4 bases, there was a span of 13 bases. This CDR3 contains 14 residues. Germline V CDR1 and CDR2: SGHAT, FQNNGV. Treatment given: oral pan-JAK inhibitor, 5-10 mg twice daily. Reverse transcription of extracted RNA yielded cDNA, which provided the sequencing template. Produced via immunoSEQ multiplex PCR; TCRdb's table is partial and in-frame only. Of 180,000 or so clones in the sample, roughly 60% were seen once. This record comes from a study of CD8+ T cells in alopecia areata. On the study more broadly: Treated patients were given oral tofacitinib, which was dosed at 5 to 10 mg twice daily. Severity scores in treated patients reflected the percentage of scalp affected.

Findings and caveats of the study: Whether baseline CD8+ expansion is linked to response remains uncertain, given a single nonresponder. Scalp lesions, especially in alopecia totalis/universalis, had higher clonality than normal scalp.

The sequence was collected from a human donor with alopecia areata. This chain links TRBV11-2 with TRBJ2-3, with D maybe TRBD1 (5 bases). The source was CD4+ T cells sorted from blood, collected at week 24, from a patient treated with tofacitinib. The CDR3 sequence is CASSLSKGSDTQYF. The CDR3 region has the DNA TGTGCCAGCAGCCTCAGCAAGGGGTCAGATACGCAGTATTTT. Together with reference TRBV11-2 and TRBJ2-3, the CDR3 gives the full variable domain: EAGVAQSPRYKIIEKRQSVAFWCNPISGHATLYWYQQILGQGPKLLIQFQNNGVVDDSQLPKDRFSAERLKGVDSTLKIQPAKLEDSAVYLCASSLSKGSDTQYFGPGTRLTVL.